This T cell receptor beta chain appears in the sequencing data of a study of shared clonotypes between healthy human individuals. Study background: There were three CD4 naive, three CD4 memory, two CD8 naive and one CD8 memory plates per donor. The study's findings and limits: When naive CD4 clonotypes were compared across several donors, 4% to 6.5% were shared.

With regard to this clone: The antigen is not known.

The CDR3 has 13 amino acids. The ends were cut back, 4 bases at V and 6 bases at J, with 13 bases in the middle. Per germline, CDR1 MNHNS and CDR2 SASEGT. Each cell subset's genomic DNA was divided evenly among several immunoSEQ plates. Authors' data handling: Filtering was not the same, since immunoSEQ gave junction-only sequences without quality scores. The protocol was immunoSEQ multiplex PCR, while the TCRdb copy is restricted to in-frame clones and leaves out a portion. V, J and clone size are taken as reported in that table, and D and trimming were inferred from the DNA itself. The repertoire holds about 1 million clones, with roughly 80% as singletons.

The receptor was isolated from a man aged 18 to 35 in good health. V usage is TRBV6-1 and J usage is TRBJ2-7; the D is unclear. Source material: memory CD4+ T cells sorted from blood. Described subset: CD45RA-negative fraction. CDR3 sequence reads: CASSASGGSEQYF. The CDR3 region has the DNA TGTGCCAGCAGTGCATCAGGTGGATCCGAGCAGTACTTC.